A selection of T cell receptor beta chains follows, all from one sample in a study of blood T cell repertoires in COVID-19. TCRdb keeps only in-frame clones here, not all; method: immunoSEQ multiplex PCR. The sample records about 120,000 clones, approximately 70% being singletons. The sequenced sample consisted of peripheral blood. Every receptor here comes from a human donor with acute or convalescent COVID-19. The donor label of this sample is uncertain. CDR3s include the opening cysteine and the closing phenylalanine or tryptophan. D genes are given only for firm matches. Rows give clone size only sometimes, using once, few, many, or a class for an expanded clone.

V gene	clone size	J gene	D gene	CDR3 length	CDR3 DNA	CDR3 protein
TRBV5-1	NA	TRBJ2-5	NA	15	TGCGCCAGCAGCACGAACAGGGAAACTTTGGAGACCCAGTACTTC	CASSTNRETLETQYF
TRBV27	NA	TRBJ2-2	TRBD1	17	TGTGCCAGCAGTTCCAGGGGGCAAATCCGAGTTACCGGGGAGCTGTTTTTT	CASSSRGQIRVTGELFF
TRBV5-6	NA	TRBJ2-3	NA	15	TGTGCCAGCAGCTTGATCTCCCCAGGGACAGATACGCAGTATTTT	CASSLISPGTDTQYF
TRBV28	many	TRBJ2-2	TRBD2	18	TGTGCCAGCAGCCGCGGACTGAGCGGGGGGGCCGGCACCGGGGAGCTGTTTTTT	CASSRGLSGGAGTGELFF
TRBV12-5	once	TRBJ2-1	TRBD2	21	TGTGCTAGTGGTTCTACCAGAGATGGGACTAGCGGGTTGATCACCTACAATGAGCAGTTCTTC	CASGSTRDGTSGLITYNEQFF
TRBV5-4	NA	TRBJ1-1	NA	16	TGTGCCAGCAGCTCTCCCGGCTTAAGAGCGCACACTGAAGCTTTCTTT	CASSSPGLRAHTEAFF
TRBV7-9	NA	TRBJ1-4	TRBD1	15	TGTGCCAGCAGCTTCCGCGGGACAGGCAATGAAAAACTGTTTTTT	CASSFRGTGNEKLFF
TRBV29-1	few	TRBJ1-2	NA	16	TGCAGCGTTGAAGATCCCTGGACAGCAGCTAACTATGGCTACACCTTC	CSVEDPWTAANYGYTF
TRBV21-1	NA	TRBJ1-3	NA	16	TGTGCCAGCACCCCTTTACAGGGATTATCTGGAAACACCATATATTTT	CASTPLQGLSGNTIYF
TRBV7-9	NA	TRBJ1-2	NA	12	TGTGCCAGCAGCTTTAACAGGGAAGGCTACACCTTC	CASSFNREGYTF
TRBV30	NA	TRBJ2-2	TRBD1	15	TGTGCCTGGAGAGGGACAGACGCGAACACCGGGGAGCTGTTTTTT	CAWRGTDANTGELFF
TRBV6-2/TRBV6-3	few	TRBJ2-7	NA	15	TGTGCCAGCAGCCCCCCGCGGGGAAACGCTTACGAGCAGTACTTC	CASSPPRGNAYEQYF
TRBV20-1	NA	TRBJ2-3	NA	13	TGCAGTGCTAGTAGCGGCAGCACAGATACGCAGTATTTT	CSASSGSTDTQYF
TRBV12-3/TRBV12-4	NA	TRBJ1-5	NA	13	TGTGCCAGCAGTCCGGGGTTTAATCAGCCCCAGCATTTT	CASSPGFNQPQHF
TRBV7-2	few	TRBJ2-1	NA	13	TGTGCCAGCAGATTGGGCCACCAGAATGAGCAGTTCTTC	CASRLGHQNEQFF
TRBV18	NA	TRBJ2-2	NA	14	TGTGCCAGCTCCCTGGACAAGAACACCGGGGAGCTGTTTTTT	CASSLDKNTGELFF
TRBV5-4	few	TRBJ1-2	NA	13	TGTGCCAGCAGCGCTCCCAGGGAGGATGGCTACACCTTC	CASSAPREDGYTF
TRBV5-4	NA	TRBJ2-2	NA	14	TGTGCCAGCAGCCTAACAAAGGGGGCCGGGGAGCTGTTTTTT	CASSLTKGAGELFF
TRBV2	NA	TRBJ2-1	TRBD2	15	TGTGCCAGCAGTGAACTAGCGGGGGGCCACAATGAGCAGTTCTTC	CASSELAGGHNEQFF
TRBV11-2	NA	TRBJ1-1	NA	13	TGTGCCAGCAGCTTATGGGGGGGCACTGAAGCTTTCTTT	CASSLWGGTEAFF
TRBV7-9	NA	TRBJ1-3	NA	15	TGTGCCAGCAGCTTCCCAGGGTCCTCTGGAAACACCATATATTTT	CASSFPGSSGNTIYF
TRBV11-2	NA	TRBJ1-3	TRBD1	16	TGTGCCAGCAGCTTTGGGCAGGGGGCGAGTCGTGGCACCATATATTTT	CASSFGQGASRGTIYF
TRBV28	NA	TRBJ2-3	TRBD1	14	TGTGCCAGCAGTTTGGGACAGGGGGCTTATACGCAGTATTTT	CASSLGQGAYTQYF
TRBV19	NA	TRBJ2-3	TRBD1	14	TGTGCCAGTAATTCAGGGGGCGCCACAGATACGCAGTATTTT	CASNSGGATDTQYF
TRBV21-1	NA	TRBJ1-6	NA	13	TGTGCCAGCAGCAATTCAGGGGACTCACCCCTCCACTTT	CASSNSGDSPLHF
TRBV3-1/TRBV3-2	NA	TRBJ2-7	TRBD1	13	TGTGCCAGCAGCCCGACAGGGTTAAGCGAGCAGTACTTC	CASSPTGLSEQYF
TRBV6-6	NA	TRBJ1-1	TRBD1	16	TGTGCCAGCAGTTACCCACGGGGGACAGAAAGCCCTGAAGCTTTCTTT	CASSYPRGTESPEAFF
TRBV27	NA	TRBJ2-6	TRBD1	17	TGTGCCAGCAGCTACAGGGGAATGGGCTCTGGGGCCAACGTCCTGACTTTC	CASSYRGMGSGANVLTF
TRBV15	NA	TRBJ2-2	NA	17	TGTGCCACCAGCAGATCACAATTACAGGGAATGGGCGGGGAGCTGTTTTTT	CATSRSQLQGMGGELFF
TRBV7-9	NA	TRBJ2-5	TRBD2	16	TGTGCCAGCAGCCGAGGACTAGCGGGGGACCAAGAGACCCAGTACTTC	CASSRGLAGDQETQYF
TRBV6-1	many	TRBJ1-5	NA	13	TGTGCCAGCAGTGAACAGGTTCAACAGCCCCAGCATTTT	CASSEQVQQPQHF
TRBV4-1	few	TRBJ2-3	TRBD2	17	TGCGCCAGCAGACGAACTAGCGGACTGTCTAGCACAGATACGCAGTATTTT	CASRRTSGLSSTDTQYF
TRBV28	NA	TRBJ2-5	TRBD1	14	TGTGCCAGCAGTGCAGGGGGCGCGTTAGAGACCCAGTACTTC	CASSAGGALETQYF
TRBV18	few	TRBJ2-5	TRBD1	13	TGTGCCAGCTCACAGACAGGGCAAGAGACCCAGTACTTC	CASSQTGQETQYF
TRBV18	NA	TRBJ1-2	NA	17	TGTGCCAGCTCACGGCCGACAGGCCCGGCGCTTAACTATGGCTACACCTTC	CASSRPTGPALNYGYTF
TRBV7-2	once	TRBJ1-1	NA	13	TGTGCCAGCAGCTTATCTCTGAACACTGAAGCTTTCTTT	CASSLSLNTEAFF
TRBV2	NA	TRBJ1-6	NA	13	TGTGCCAGCAGGGGGGAGGGCAGATCACCCCTCCACTTT	CASRGEGRSPLHF
TRBV12-5	once	TRBJ2-7	TRBD1	13	TGTGCTAGTGGACCGGACAGGGCGGCCGAGCAGTACTTC	CASGPDRAAEQYF
TRBV10-2	many	TRBJ1-1	NA	12	TGCGCCAGCAGTCGGGGTAACACTGAAGCTTTCTTT	CASSRGNTEAFF
TRBV7-8	NA	TRBJ2-5	TRBD2	18	TGTGCCAGCAGCTTCGCGGGACTAGCGGGGGGGCCGGGAGAGACCCAGTACTTC	CASSFAGLAGGPGETQYF
TRBV6-5	NA	TRBJ1-5	TRBD1	14	TGTGCCAGCAGTAATCGACAGGGCGGCCAGCCCCAGCATTTT	CASSNRQGGQPQHF
TRBV5-1	once	TRBJ2-1	NA	13	TGCGCCAGCAGCTTGGCCGGGTCCAATGAGCAGTTCTTC	CASSLAGSNEQFF
TRBV7-2	NA	TRBJ2-3	TRBD2	15	TGTGCCAGCAGCTTAGCTCGGGGGGGGGCAGATACGCAGTATTTT	CASSLARGGADTQYF
TRBV24-1	medium-sized	TRBJ2-2	TRBD1	12	TGTGCCACCGGACAGGGCACCGGGGAGCTGTTTTTT	CATGQGTGELFF
TRBV21-1	NA	TRBJ2-7	NA	19	TGTGCCAGCAGCAAATTAACCCCCAAGCCTAGCACAGGGACCTACGAGCAGTACTTC	CASSKLTPKPSTGTYEQYF
TRBV18	NA	TRBJ1-6	TRBD1	15	TGTGCCAGCGCCCGGACAGGGGAAGACAATTCACCCCTCCACTTT	CASARTGEDNSPLHF
TRBV2	NA	TRBJ2-6	NA	14	TGTGCCAGCAGCCTGACTACCGGGGCCAACGTCCTGACTTTC	CASSLTTGANVLTF
TRBV18	once	TRBJ2-1	TRBD2	16	TGTGCCAGCTCACCACTAGCGGGGGGGCCCATGCATGAGCAGTTCTTC	CASSPLAGGPMHEQFF
TRBV19	NA	TRBJ1-1	NA	13	TGTGCCAGTACCATGAACCTCCCAGCTGAAGCTTTCTTT	CASTMNLPAEAFF
TRBV4-2	NA	TRBJ2-1	NA	16	TGTGCCAGCAGCCAGCCTCGACAGAGCTCCTACAATGAGCAGTTCTTC	CASSQPRQSSYNEQFF
TRBV2	NA	TRBJ2-7	NA	14	TGTGCCAGCAAGGAGACGCACCTCTCCTACGAGCAGTACTTC	CASKETHLSYEQYF
TRBV6-6	few	TRBJ1-5	NA	13	TGTGCCAGCAGACCTCGGGAGAATCAGCCCCAGCATTTT	CASRPRENQPQHF
TRBV10-2	NA	TRBJ2-2	NA	14	TGCGCCAGCAGTGAATGGCGCGGCACCGGGGAGCTGTTTTTT	CASSEWRGTGELFF
TRBV20-1	NA	TRBJ2-7	NA	11	TGCAGTTCCGGACAGAACTACGAGCAGTACTTC	CSSGQNYEQYF
TRBV2	NA	TRBJ2-3	TRBD1	15	TGTGCCAGTAGACCGACAGGGCTTCCCTCAGATACGCAGTATTTT	CASRPTGLPSDTQYF
TRBV11-2	NA	TRBJ2-5	TRBD2	20	TGTGCCAGCAGCTTAGACACCCTTAGACTAGCGGGGGACTGGCAAGAGACCCAGTACTTC	CASSLDTLRLAGDWQETQYF
TRBV3-1/TRBV3-2	NA	TRBJ2-3	TRBD1	16	TGTGCCAGCACCTCCGGGACAGGTCCTCGCACAGATACGCAGTATTTT	CASTSGTGPRTDTQYF
TRBV5-1	NA	TRBJ1-3	TRBD1	15	TGCGCCAGCAGCTTACAGGGGGGCTCTGGAAACACCATATATTTT	CASSLQGGSGNTIYF